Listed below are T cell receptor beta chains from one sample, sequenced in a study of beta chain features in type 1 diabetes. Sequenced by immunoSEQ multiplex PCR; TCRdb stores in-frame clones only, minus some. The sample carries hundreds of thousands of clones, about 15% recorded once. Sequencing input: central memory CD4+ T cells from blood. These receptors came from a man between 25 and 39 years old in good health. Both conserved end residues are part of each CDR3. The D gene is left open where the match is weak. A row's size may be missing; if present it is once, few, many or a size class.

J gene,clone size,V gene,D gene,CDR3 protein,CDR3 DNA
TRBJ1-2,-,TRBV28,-,CASSLLSRAFKGYTF,TGTGCCAGCAGTTTATTAAGTAGGGCCTTTAAGGGCTACACCTTC
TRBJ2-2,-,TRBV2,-,CASNPTLSGELFF,TGTGCCAGCAACCCCACCCTCTCCGGGGAGCTGTTTTTT
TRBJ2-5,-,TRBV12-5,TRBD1,CASGPTGPYQETQYF,TGTGCTAGTGGGCCGACAGGGCCGTACCAAGAGACCCAGTACTTC
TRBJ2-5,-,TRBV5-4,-,CASSLTAGHQETQYF,TGTGCCAGCAGCTTGACGGCAGGGCACCAAGAGACCCAGTACTTC
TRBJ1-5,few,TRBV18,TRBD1,CASSATGQGQPQHF,TGTGCCAGCTCGGCGACAGGGCAGGGACAGCCCCAGCATTTT
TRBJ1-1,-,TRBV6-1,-,CASSRGSAFF,TGTGCCAGCAGTCGGGGGTCTGCTTTCTTT
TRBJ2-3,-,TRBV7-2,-,CASSLVSGLSTDTQYF,TGTGCCAGCAGCTTAGTTAGCGGACTAAGCACAGATACGCAGTATTTT
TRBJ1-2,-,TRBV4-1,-,CASSQEITGLAYGYTF,TGCGCCAGCAGCCAAGAAATCACAGGGCTCGCTTATGGCTACACCTTC
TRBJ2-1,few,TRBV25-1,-,CASSEGFNRDEQFF,TGTGCCAGCAGTGAGGGATTTAACAGGGATGAGCAGTTCTTC
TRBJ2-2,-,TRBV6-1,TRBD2,CASSETGLAGVTGELFF,TGTGCCAGCAGTGAAACGGGACTAGCGGGAGTGACCGGGGAGCTGTTTTTT
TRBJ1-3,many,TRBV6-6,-,CASSDTYSGNTIYF,TGTGCCAGCAGCGACACTTACTCTGGAAACACCATATATTTT
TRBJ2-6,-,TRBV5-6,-,CASSLIRNSGANVLTF,TGTGCCAGCAGCTTGATCAGAAACTCTGGGGCCAACGTCCTGACTTTC
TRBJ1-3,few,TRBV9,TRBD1,CASSVMDLVVGGTGNTIYF,TGTGCCAGCAGCGTAATGGATCTCGTGGTAGGGGGCACTGGAAACACCATATATTTT
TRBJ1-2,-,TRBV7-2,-,CASSARHASYTF,TGTGCCAGCAGCGCGAGGCACGCCTCTTACACCTTC
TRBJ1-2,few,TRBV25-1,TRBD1,CASSDGTGTAGYTF,TGTGCCAGCAGTGACGGGACAGGGACGGCTGGCTACACCTTC
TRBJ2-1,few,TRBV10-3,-,CAISDGLTSSYNEQFF,TGTGCCATCAGTGACGGCCTTACTAGCTCCTACAATGAGCAGTTCTTC
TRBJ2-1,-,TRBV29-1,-,CSAASSYNEQFF,TGCAGCGCCGCAAGCTCCTACAATGAGCAGTTCTTC
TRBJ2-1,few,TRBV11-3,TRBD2,CASRTSGNEQFF,TGTGCCAGCCGGACTAGCGGCAATGAGCAGTTCTTC
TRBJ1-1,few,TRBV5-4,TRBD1,CASSWDRGSSTEAFF,TGTGCCAGCAGCTGGGACAGGGGGTCCAGCACTGAAGCTTTCTTT
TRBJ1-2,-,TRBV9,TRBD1,CASSQGVNAYGYTF,TGTGCCAGCAGCCAGGGGGTGAATGCCTATGGCTACACCTTC
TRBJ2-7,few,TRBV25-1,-,CASSAEGENYEQYF,TGTGCCAGCAGTGCGGAAGGGGAGAACTACGAGCAGTACTTC
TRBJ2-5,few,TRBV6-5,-,CASSYPPETQYF,TGTGCCAGCAGTTACCCCCCGGAGACCCAGTACTTC
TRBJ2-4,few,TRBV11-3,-,CASSRSSGAKNIQYF,TGTGCCAGCAGCCGGAGCTCTGGAGCCAAAAACATTCAGTACTTC
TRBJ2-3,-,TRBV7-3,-,CASSLREGDTQYF,TGTGCCAGCAGCTTAAGGGAAGGTGATACGCAGTATTTT
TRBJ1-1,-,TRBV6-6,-,CASSRQMNTEAFF,TGTGCCAGCAGTAGACAGATGAACACTGAAGCTTTCTTT
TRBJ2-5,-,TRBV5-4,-,CASSQDRSETQYF,TGCGCCAGCAGCCAAGATCGTTCGGAGACCCAGTACTTC